These T cell receptor beta chains were read from a single sample in a study of blood T cell repertoires in COVID-19. Repertoires were generated with immunoSEQ multiplex PCR, while TCRdb's copy carries only in-frame clones and drops some. The table has around 50,000 clones, around 80% seen once. The sample was PBMCs or T cells enriched from blood (not recorded which). All receptors derive from a woman aged 45 to 65 with acute COVID-19. The CDR3 runs from the conserved cysteine through the conserved F or W. A D gene is named only where the DNA matches it firmly. Clone size is not always given. Where it is, it says once, few, many or a class for expanded clones.

V,D,size,J,DNA,CDR3
TRBV7-9,NA,once,TRBJ1-1,TGTGCCAGCAGTCCGCACGGGGAGTCTGAAGCTTTCTTT,CASSPHGESEAFF
TRBV10-2,NA,NA,TRBJ1-2,TGCGCCAGCGGGTTCGGAGGAGCTAACTATGGCTACACCTTC,CASGFGGANYGYTF
TRBV10-1,TRBD1,NA,TRBJ2-3,TGCGCCAGCAGTGGCCCCCCCGGGACAGTCACAGATACGCAGTATTTT,CASSGPPGTVTDTQYF
TRBV30,NA,NA,TRBJ1-4,TGTGCCTGCAGTAACGGGGGGATTGAAAAACTGTTTTTT,CACSNGGIEKLFF
TRBV7-6,TRBD2,NA,TRBJ2-1,TGTGCCAGCAGCTTAGGGCTAGCGGGGTTCAACAATGAGCAGTTCTTC,CASSLGLAGFNNEQFF
TRBV5-5,NA,once,TRBJ2-7,TGTGCCAGCAGAGGCGACAGGAGATCCTACGAGCAGTACTTC,CASRGDRRSYEQYF
TRBV19,TRBD1,NA,TRBJ1-2,TGTGCCAGTAGGCTCGCGACAGGGAACTATGGCTACACCTTC,CASRLATGNYGYTF
TRBV7-9,TRBD1,NA,TRBJ1-2,TGTGCCAGCAGCAGGGGAGGGGGACAGAAGTACTATGGCTACACCTTC,CASSRGGGQKYYGYTF
TRBV6-5,NA,NA,TRBJ1-1,TGTGCCAGCAGTTACTCGAGGGGAGGAACTGAAGCTTTCTTT,CASSYSRGGTEAFF
TRBV28,NA,NA,TRBJ1-3,TGTGCCAGCAGTCAAGGGACTAACTCTGGAAACACCATATATTTT,CASSQGTNSGNTIYF
TRBV2,TRBD1,few,TRBJ1-5,TGTGCCAGCAGCAAGACAGGGAGTCAGCCCCAGCATTTT,CASSKTGSQPQHF
TRBV11-3,NA,NA,TRBJ2-1,TGTGCCAGCAGCTTAGCCGACAGTGCAAATGAGCAGTTCTTC,CASSLADSANEQFF
TRBV27,TRBD2,few,TRBJ2-2,TGTGCCAGCAGTACAATAAAGCGGGGGGCCGGGGAGCTGTTTTTT,CASSTIKRGAGELFF
TRBV24-1,TRBD1,NA,TRBJ2-1,TGTGCCACCGCCTCCCGGGACAGGATCCATGAGCAGTTCTTC,CATASRDRIHEQFF
TRBV2,NA,NA,TRBJ2-5,TGTGCCAGCAGTGAACTAACAAGGGGAGAGACCCAGTACTTC,CASSELTRGETQYF
TRBV6-1,NA,NA,TRBJ1-1,TGTGCCAGCAGTGAAAGAGGTCTCTTTGAAGCTTTCTTT,CASSERGLFEAFF
TRBV28,NA,NA,TRBJ1-1,TGTGCCAGCAGGGCAGGGCACACTGAAGCTTTCTTT,CASRAGHTEAFF
TRBV11-2,TRBD1,NA,TRBJ1-1,TGTGCCAGCAGCTTATGGACAGGGGCCTTGAACACTGAAGCTTTCTTT,CASSLWTGALNTEAFF
TRBV27,NA,NA,TRBJ1-2,TGTGCCAGCAGTCTTGATCCGGACACCTCTTCTGGCTACACCTTC,CASSLDPDTSSGYTF
TRBV27,NA,NA,TRBJ1-5,TGTGCCAGCAGTTCCACAGGCCCACGACAGCCCCAGCATTTT,CASSSTGPRQPQHF
TRBV6-6,TRBD1,NA,TRBJ1-2,TGTGCCAGCAGGCCTGGACAGGGTTCCTATGGCTACACCTTC,CASRPGQGSYGYTF
TRBV18,NA,NA,TRBJ1-4,TGTGCCAGCTCACCACCGGGGCCGGGCAATGAAAAACTGTTTTTT,CASSPPGPGNEKLFF
TRBV9,TRBD2,NA,TRBJ2-3,TGTGCCAGCAGCGTCACTAGCGGGGGGCCTACAGATACGCAGTATTTT,CASSVTSGGPTDTQYF
TRBV27,NA,NA,TRBJ1-6,TGTGCCAGCAACCCGGGCAGGGTCCCAAATTCACCCCTCCACTTT,CASNPGRVPNSPLHF
TRBV18,NA,once,TRBJ2-1,TGTGCCAGCTCACCGGGACTGAACAATGAGCAGTTCTTC,CASSPGLNNEQFF
TRBV7-9,TRBD2,once,TRBJ2-3,TGTGCCAGCAGCCAGAGCGGGGGCACAGATACGCAGTATTTT,CASSQSGGTDTQYF
TRBV4-2,TRBD2,NA,TRBJ2-2,TGTGCCAGCAGCCCACGAGGGATGGTAGCGGGGGGGCCAGGTTCCGGGGAGCTGTTTTTT,CASSPRGMVAGGPGSGELFF
TRBV3-1/TRBV3-2,TRBD1,NA,TRBJ1-4,TGTGCCAGCAGCCACTGGGCGGGGACAGGGAGGGAAAAACTGTTTTTT,CASSHWAGTGREKLFF
TRBV28,NA,NA,TRBJ1-4,TGTGCCAGCAGTCAACAGGGTGGTCAGAATGAAAAACTGTTTTTT,CASSQQGGQNEKLFF